This record concerns one TCR beta chain sequence. Its target is not known. From germline, CDR1 is SGHTA and CDR2 FQGNSA. This CDR3 has 14 residues. This sample is part of a study of CXCR3-negative and CXCR3-positive naive CD8 T cells. Sorting was done in triplicate for each CD8+ T cell subset (roughly 320,000 cells each). The study, taken as a whole, reports: Post-cryopreservation CXCR3 expression was partly diminished, and the bulk of assays employed fresh PBMCs. CXCR3-positive naive cells carried more hydrophobic TRB CDR3s than CXCR3-negative ones.

It was by 5' RACE with UMI labels that the TRB cDNA libraries were prepared. TCRdb reprocessed the 5' RACE reads, keeping one entry per CDR3 protein, no DNA. This sample's table has roughly 50,000 distinct CDR3 sequences. The origin of this receptor is a human donor in good health. Some clones in this sample may be carry-over from other donors' samples. The sample taken for sequencing was naive CXCR3+ CD8+ T cells from blood. Subset specified: CD45RO-CCR7+CD27+CD95- naive CD8+ T cells expressing CXCR3 (TNR3+). This chain joins TRBV7-2 and TRBJ1-5; the TRBD1 assignment by TCRdb is unverifiable without DNA. CDR3 sequence reads: CASSLGGVAQPQHF.